The following is a TCR beta chain sequence with its context. This specimen comes from a study of CD8 T cells in ankylosing spondylitis. Molecular-barcoded quantitative 5'-RACE produced these TCR beta libraries. TCRdb independently ran MiXCR on the 5' RACE reads; one entry per CDR3 protein. The profile shows approximately 300,000 distinct CDR3 sequences, under 25% of them singletons. V was clipped by 1 base and J by 6 bases; unmatched bases: 12. CDR3 size: 16 residues. Germline values: CDR1 LNHNV, CDR2 YYDKDF (reference sequence). The TCR was taken from a female donor with ankylosing spondylitis or in good health (not recorded which). The sequenced sample consisted of blood, either unsorted or a sorted T cell fraction (not recorded which). The V gene is TRBV15, the J gene TRBJ2-7; 7 positions match TRBD2. In nucleotides, the CDR3 is TGTGCCACCAGCAGAGGGGCGGGGGAAGGTCCTATCGAGCAGTACTTC. It translates to CATSRGAGEGPIEQYF.